Presented here are 2 T cell receptor beta chains from one specimen sequenced in a study of T-cell memory formation after mild COVID-19. TCRdb re-derived calls from the 5' RACE reads in MiXCR, one entry per CDR3 protein. The table records roughly 89,000 distinct CDR3 sequences, about 13% of them present only once. Input material: PBMCs or a T cell subset sorted from them (not recorded which). Receptor source: an adult woman who had mild COVID-19 (a few samples of this study predate the infection). Cell type and time point are not known.

The CDR3 is CASSGDERTAYEQYF. CDR3 in DNA: TGTGCCAGCAGTGGCGACGAAAGGACCGCTTACGAGCAGTACTTC. The chain has TRBV12-3 or TRBV12-4 and TRBJ2-7, with no clear D. The V end was cut by 5 bases, the J end by 4 bases, with 18 bases between. This CDR3 is 15 amino acids long.

The sample holds a few counts of this clonotype. The V and J genes are TRBV29-1 and TRBJ2-7, with 9 bases that match TRBD1. There are 15 residues in the CDR3. V dropped 7 bases and J dropped 2; count of bases not matched to a gene: 12. Germline CDR1 and CDR2: SQVTM and ANQGSEA. The CDR3 sequence is CSARAQTGGTYEQYF. The CDR3, as DNA: TGCAGCGCCAGAGCCCAGACAGGGGGAACCTACGAGCAGTACTTC.